These 26 T cell receptor beta chains share one sample of origin, sequenced in a study of cytomegalovirus exposure and HLA in healthy donors. PCR amplification relied on 60 Vbeta primers (plus 13 Jbeta primers). Sequenced by immunoSEQ multiplex PCR; TCRdb stores in-frame clones only, minus some. The sample has around 120,000 clones, roughly 80% seen once. Sequenced input: PBMCs. The receptors were sampled from a woman aged 40 to 55 in good health and CMV-seropositive.

V gene TRBV9 combines with J gene TRBJ1-3; 7 bases line up with TRBD1. The CDR3 spans 15 residues. Germline lookup yields CDR1 SGDLS and CDR2 YYNGEE. Losses at the gene ends were 3 bases for V and 2 bases for J; bases not matched to a gene: 5. CDR3 sequence: CASSGSGGAGNTIYF. DNA of the CDR3: TGTGCCAGCAGCGGGTCAGGGGGAGCTGGAAACACCATATATTTT.

The J gene is TRBJ2-1, the V gene TRBV7-9; TRBD1 aligns across 7 bases. The V segment lost 1 base and the J segment 6 bases; nucleotides outside the gene matches: 6. The CDR3 contains 15 residues. Looked up from germline, CDR1 is SEHNR and CDR2 is FQNEAQ (reference sequence). CDR3 DNA: TGTGCCAGCAGCTTAGGGGGACAGTACGGCAATGAGCAGTTCTTC. Translated, it gives CASSLGGQYGNEQFF.

The gene calls are TRBV6-6 and TRBJ2-4; D ambiguous. Trimming removed 7 bases from V and 8 bases from J, with 6 bases in between. The germline gives CDR1 MNHNY, CDR2 SVGAGI (reference sequence). The CDR3 contains 10 residues. The CDR3 loop is CASISHIQYF. The CDR3 region has the DNA TGTGCCAGCATTTCTCACATTCAGTACTTC.

The chain combines TRBV5-6 with TRBJ2-1, with D maybe TRBD2 (5 bases). Germline CDR1 reads SGHDT; CDR2 reads YYEEEE. The ends were cut back, 4 bases at V and 6 bases at J, with 17 bases in the middle. The CDR3 totals 15 residues. The CDR3 DNA reads as TGTGCCAGCAGCAGGGTCCCCCACGGAGGCAATGAGCAGTTCTTC. Its protein is CASSRVPHGGNEQFF.

The chain uses TRBV5-1 and TRBJ1-2; D uncertain. Trimming removed 0 bases at V and 3 bases at J, with 6 bases between. This CDR3 is 13 amino acids long. Looked up from germline, CDR1 is SGHRS and CDR2 is YFSETQ. CDR3: CASSLDVYYGYTF. DNA of the CDR3: TGCGCCAGCAGCTTGGATGTATACTATGGCTACACCTTC. Supplemented by reference TRBV5-1 and TRBJ1-2, the full variable domain reads KAGVTQTPRYLIKTRGQQVTLSCSPISGHRSVSWYQQTPGQGLQFLFEYFSETQRNKGNFPGRFSGRQFSNSRSEMNVSTLELGDSALYLCASSLDVYYGYTFGSGTRLTVV.

This clone has just one count. The CDR3 DNA reads as TGCGCCAGCAGCCAAGATGGGGGGACAGGGAATTCACCCCTCCACTTT. Translation gives CASSQDGGTGNSPLHF. The chain uses TRBV4-1 and TRBJ1-6, with TRBD1 matching 9 bases. CDR1 is MGHRA and CDR2 is YSYEKL in the germline V gene. V lost 0 bases and J lost 7; bases outside the gene matches: 4. This CDR3 is 16 amino acids long.

V and J are TRBV5-6 and TRBJ1-1; 7 nucleotides agree with TRBD1. The V segment lost 1 base and the J segment 1 base; nucleotides outside the gene matches: 10. Germline lookup yields CDR1 SGHDT and CDR2 YYEEEE. CDR3 length: 17 amino acids. DNA for the CDR3: TGTGCCAGCAGCTTGAGAGCCACAGGGGCCACGAACACTGAAGCTTTCTTT. It specifies CASSLRATGATNTEAFF.

This clone was seen a handful of times. This chain links TRBV30 with TRBJ1-6; 8 bases map to TRBD1. The CDR3 runs to 15 residues. V shed 5 bases, J shed 1 base, and the junction held 4 bases outside the gene matches. The germline gives CDR1 GTSNPN, CDR2 SVGIG (reference sequence). This CDR3 reads CAWGRQGSYNSPLHF. CDR3 in DNA: TGTGCCTGGGGGAGACAGGGGTCCTATAATTCACCCCTCCACTTT.

Only a few counts were recorded for this clone. This chain connects TRBV7-9 to TRBJ2-3; the D is unclear. CDR1 is SEHNR and CDR2 is FQNEAQ in the germline V gene (reference sequence). The CDR3 length is 12 residues. Trimming stripped 4 bases from V and 4 bases from J, with 6 bases between. In DNA, the CDR3 is TGTGCCAGCAGCTCGAGCCCAGATACGCAGTATTTT. Residues: CASSSSPDTQYF.

The chain combines TRBV6-6 with TRBJ1-1; no clear D. Germline V gene data show CDR1 as MNHNY and CDR2 as SVGAGI (reference sequence). The CDR3 sequence is 12 residues long. V was trimmed by 4 bases and J by 1 base, leaving 4 bases between them. CDR3 protein: CASSLQNTEAFF. DNA of the CDR3: TGTGCCAGCAGTTTACAGAACACTGAAGCTTTCTTT.

V usage is TRBV6-1 and J usage is TRBJ1-5, with 8 positions matching TRBD1. Germline V gene lookup returns CDR1 MNHNS and CDR2 SASEGT. CDR3 length: 15 residues. V lost 3 bases to trimming and J lost 7 bases; unmatched junction nucleotides: 8. CDR3: CASSEVYRGKQPQHF. DNA for the CDR3: TGTGCCAGCAGTGAGGTATACAGGGGGAAACAGCCCCAGCATTTT.

This chain uses TRBV19 with TRBJ1-1; tentatively, D is TRBD1 (5 bases). Germline-derived CDR1 and CDR2 are LNHDA and SQIVND (reference sequence). CDR3 length: 15 residues. Between the trimmed V and J ends, which lost 5 bases and 4 bases, there was a span of 17 bases. CDR3 bases: TGTGCCAGTAGTCCCATGACAGTTTCCGGCACTGAAGCTTTCTTT. As protein: CASSPMTVSGTEAFF.

CDR3 residues: CASSPGQGREKLFF. For the CDR3, the DNA is TGTGCCAGCAGTCCGGGACAGGGTAGAGAAAAACTGTTTTTT. The chain has TRBV6-5 and TRBJ1-4; the match to TRBD1 covers 9 bases. This CDR3 contains 14 residues. Looked up from germline, CDR1 is MNHEY and CDR2 is SVGAGI. The junction had 6 bases not matched to a gene; V was cut back by 5 bases and J by 8 bases.

The genes are TRBV6-1 and TRBJ1-3; D ambiguous. The length of the CDR3 is 14 residues. With 4 bases removed from V and 2 bases from J, the gap between germline ends came to 9 bases. The germline gives CDR1 MNHNS, CDR2 SASEGT. The CDR3 protein is CASSVTETGNTIYF. The CDR3 coding sequence is TGTGCCAGCAGTGTTACCGAGACTGGAAACACCATATATTTT.

This sequence joins TRBV15 and TRBJ2-7; 13 bases match TRBD2. The CDR3 is 16 amino acids. V lost 1 base, J lost 3 bases, and 3 bases stayed unmatched. The germline V gene has CDR1 LNHNV and CDR2 YYDKDF (reference sequence). CDR3 DNA: TGTGCCACCAGCAGAGGCGGGACTAGCGGGATCTACGAGCAGTACTTC. Translation gives CATSRGGTSGIYEQYF.

About this clone: At one end, the junction sequence differs from germline, possibly due to a read error. The rearrangement joins TRBV7-6 to TRBJ1-2; possibly TRBD1 for D (6 bases). The CDR3 runs 16 residues. CDR1 is SGHVS, CDR2 FNYEAQ, per germline. The CDR3 is CASSLGRPGGPHGYAF. The CDR3 region has the DNA TGTGCCAGCAGCTTAGGGAGGCCCGGGGGGCCCCATGGCTACGCCTTC.

The chain joins TRBV27 to TRBJ2-1; 7 bases agree with TRBD1. This CDR3 is built from 19 residues. Germline CDR1 is MNHEY and CDR2 is SMNVEV (reference sequence). V lost 6 bases and J lost 8; bases outside the gene matches: 25. The CDR3 coding sequence is TGTGCCAGCAGCCTACGGCCCCCAGGACAGGTTAACCAATCGGATGAGCAGTTCTTC. This translates into CASSLRPPGQVNQSDEQFF.

The genes are TRBV5-1 and TRBJ2-3, with 8 nucleotides matching TRBD2. V lost 0 bases, J lost 0 bases, and 0 bases stayed unmatched. This CDR3 is built from 15 residues. Germline V gene sequence: CDR1 SGHRS, CDR2 YFSETQ. CDR3 region: CASSLAGGSTDTQYF. The CDR3 nucleotides are TGCGCCAGCAGCTTGGCGGGGGGGAGCACAGATACGCAGTATTTT.

The chain couples TRBV9 to TRBJ2-2; 11 bases align to TRBD1. CDR1 and CDR2 from the germline V gene are SGDLS and YYNGEE. This CDR3 has 16 residues. After removal of 4 bases from V and 4 bases from J, the junction contained 6 bases not matched to a gene. Here the CDR3 reads CASSSVGTGGTGELFF. CDR3 DNA: TGTGCCAGCAGCTCCGTGGGGACAGGGGGCACCGGGGAGCTGTTTTTT.

This clone was counted a few times. The V and J genes are TRBV6-1 and TRBJ2-7; TRBD1 aligns across 11 bases. V trimming: 7 bases; J trimming: 0 bases; junction bases outside the gene matches: 5. Germline loops: CDR1 MNHNS, CDR2 SASEGT. This CDR3 spans 15 amino acids. The CDR3 DNA reads TGTGCCAGCAACTTAGGGACAGGGGGCTCCTACGAGCAGTACTTC. The encoded protein is CASNLGTGGSYEQYF.

The V gene is TRBV25-1, the J gene TRBJ2-4; the match to TRBD1 covers 7 bases. J was trimmed by 3 bases and V by 3 bases; bases with no gene match: 2. In germline, CDR1 is MGHDK, CDR2 SYGVNS. CDR3 length: 14 amino acids. The CDR3 is CASSETGFKNIQYF. The CDR3 DNA follows: TGTGCCAGCAGTGAGACAGGGTTCAAAAACATTCAGTACTTC.

V usage is TRBV11-1 and J usage is TRBJ2-7, with TRBD1 matching over 7 bases. The germline V gene encodes CDR1 SGHAT and CDR2 FQDESV (reference sequence). The CDR3 length is 13 residues. With 2 bases clipped from V and 4 bases from J, the junction kept 2 bases outside the gene matches. The DNA for the CDR3 is TGTGCCAGCAGCTTACTACAGGGGTACGAGCAGTACTTC. The encoded protein is CASSLLQGYEQYF.

The chain combines TRBV19 with TRBJ2-2; 10 bases align to TRBD2. The CDR3 extends over 17 amino acids. After removal of 8 bases from V and 6 bases from J, the junction contained 15 bases not matched to a gene. Germline V CDR1 and CDR2: LNHDA, SQIVND (reference sequence). The CDR3 DNA is TGTGCCAGTGTCGATTCCGGGACTAGCGACTCCCCCGGGGAGCTGTTTTTT. This encodes CASVDSGTSDSPGELFF.

The J gene is TRBJ2-7, the V gene TRBV5-1; D uncertain. The germline V and J ends were trimmed by 1 base and 7 bases, with 12 bases remaining between them. The germline CDR1 and CDR2 sequences are SGHRS and YFSETQ. The CDR3 spans 13 residues. The CDR3 is CASSLTSLGEQYF. The CDR3 DNA reads TGCGCCAGCAGCTTGACCTCGCTAGGTGAGCAGTACTTC.

J is TRBJ2-3 and V is TRBV7-9; maybe TRBD1 (5 bases). The germline CDR1 and CDR2 sequences are SEHNR and FQNEAQ (reference sequence). This CDR3 has 12 residues. V shed 1 base and J shed 11 bases, with 10 bases lying between them. The CDR3 loop is CASSLVDGQQYF. CDR3 DNA: TGTGCCAGCAGCTTAGTGGATGGACAGCAGTATTTT.

The J gene is TRBJ2-2, the V gene TRBV19; D is possibly TRBD2 (6 bases). This CDR3 has 16 residues. The germline V gene encodes CDR1 LNHDA and CDR2 SQIVND (reference sequence). V was cut by 0 bases and J by 3 bases, with 11 bases left in between. The CDR3 bases are TGTGCCAGTAGTATAGATGGGGCGGGATACACCGGGGAGCTGTTTTTT. As protein: CASSIDGAGYTGELFF.